This passage covers 2 T cell receptor beta chains from one sample sequenced in a study of control samples from healthy donors and cancer patients. Profiled with immunoSEQ multiplex PCR; TCRdb holds only in-frame clones, not every one. The table includes about 73,000 clones, around 94% detected once. The sample consisted of blood. These receptors originate from a woman aged 40 to 55 in good health.

The chain is built from TRBV11-1 and TRBJ2-7; D is possibly TRBD1 (5 bases). The CDR3 spans 13 residues. CDR1 and CDR2 (germline): SGHAT, FQDESV (reference sequence). Trimming pared 1 base from V and 8 bases from J, leaving 12 bases between. CDR3 in DNA: TGTGCCAGCAGCTTAGGGCAACAGGAAAAGCAGTACTTC. Translation gives CASSLGQQEKQYF.

V usage is TRBV28 and J usage is TRBJ1-2; D remains unclear. The V end lost 3 bases, the J end lost 5 bases, and 13 bases lay between the germline ends. The CDR3 runs to 14 residues. The V gene's germline CDR1 is MDHEN and CDR2 SYDVKM. This CDR3 is CASSFGAPGYGYTF. The CDR3 DNA reads TGTGCCAGCAGTTTTGGAGCGCCTGGGTATGGCTACACCTTC.